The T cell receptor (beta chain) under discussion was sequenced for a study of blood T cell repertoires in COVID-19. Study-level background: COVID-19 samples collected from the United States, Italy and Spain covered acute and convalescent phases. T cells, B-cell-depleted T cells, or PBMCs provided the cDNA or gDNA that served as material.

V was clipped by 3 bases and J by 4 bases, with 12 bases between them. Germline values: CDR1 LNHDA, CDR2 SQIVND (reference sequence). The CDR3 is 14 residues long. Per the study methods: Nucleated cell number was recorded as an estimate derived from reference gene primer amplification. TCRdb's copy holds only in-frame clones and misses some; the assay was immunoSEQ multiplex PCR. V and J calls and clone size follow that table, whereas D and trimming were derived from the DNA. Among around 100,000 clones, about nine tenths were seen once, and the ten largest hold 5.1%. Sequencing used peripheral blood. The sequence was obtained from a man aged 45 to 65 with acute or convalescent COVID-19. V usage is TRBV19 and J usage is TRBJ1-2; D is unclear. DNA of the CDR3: TGTGCCAGTAGTATGAGCTCTGACTCCTATGGCTACACCTTC. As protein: CASSMSSDSYGYTF.